A selection of T cell receptor beta chains follows, all from one sample in a study of CD8 T cells in ankylosing spondylitis. TCRdb reprocessed the 5' RACE reads with MiXCR, giving one entry per CDR3 protein. The top ten clones hold approximately 46% of a sample with 200,000 to 250,000 distinct CDR3 sequences, around 18% of them seen once. Sequencing was carried out using blood, either unsorted or a sorted T cell fraction (not recorded which). The receptors were sampled from a male donor with ankylosing spondylitis. The CDR3 runs from the conserved cysteine through the conserved F or W. A D gene is named only where the DNA matches it firmly. The listing skips clone size in some rows; elsewhere it reads once, few, many or a size class.

clone_size cdr3_length j_call v_call d_call cdr3_aa cdr3_nt
few 14 TRBJ2-7 TRBV4-2 . CASSQDGVASEQYF TGTGCCAGCAGCCAAGATGGAGTAGCGAGCGAGCAGTACTTC
. 14 TRBJ2-3 TRBV28 . CASSFAPSTDTQYF TGTGCCAGCAGTTTCGCCCCAAGCACAGATACGCAGTATTTT
. 11 TRBJ2-3 TRBV6-5 . CASSYLDTQYF TGTGCCAGCAGTTACTTGGATACGCAGTATTTT
. 15 TRBJ2-7 TRBV12-3/TRBV12-4 TRBD2 CASSSKGLAGDEQYF TGTGCCAGCAGTTCCAAGGGACTAGCGGGGGACGAGCAGTACTTC
many 15 TRBJ1-3 TRBV9 . CASSVSWGTGNTIYF TGTGCCAGCAGCGTCTCGTGGGGGACTGGAAACACCATATATTTT
few 13 TRBJ2-3 TRBV7-3 TRBD1 CASSAGGLDTQYF TGTGCCAGCTCGGCAGGGGGCTTAGATACGCAGTATTTT
. 13 TRBJ2-5 TRBV12-3/TRBV12-4 TRBD2 CANSDLAGETQYF TGTGCCAACAGTGACTTAGCGGGGGAGACCCAGTACTTC
many 14 TRBJ2-1 TRBV29-1 TRBD2 CSVHRLAETPEQFF TGCAGCGTCCATCGCCTAGCGGAAACACCCGAGCAGTTCTTC
. 15 TRBJ2-5 TRBV9 TRBD2 CASSPRGGYQETQYF TGTGCCAGCAGCCCGCGCGGGGGGTACCAAGAGACCCAGTACTTC
. 12 TRBJ2-7 TRBV12-3/TRBV12-4 . CASSWGHYEQYF TGTGCCAGCAGTTGGGGCCATTACGAGCAGTACTTC
few 11 TRBJ1-1 TRBV29-1 . CSGLADTEAFF TGCAGCGGGCTGGCTGACACTGAAGCTTTCTTT
. 14 TRBJ1-6 TRBV4-2 . CASSQDSGNSPLHF TGTGCCAGCAGCCAAGATTCTGGTAATTCACCCCTCCACTTT
few 12 TRBJ2-1 TRBV20-1 . CSAGDGVNEQFF TGCAGTGCCGGGGACGGGGTCAATGAGCAGTTCTTC
few 17 TRBJ2-1 TRBV7-6 . CASSLNVGLSSYNEQFF TGTGCCAGCAGCTTAAACGTGGGCTTGAGCTCCTACAATGAGCAGTTCTTC
. 15 TRBJ2-7 TRBV29-1 TRBD1 CSVCSAGTGSYEQYF TGCAGCGTTTGTTCCGCCGGGACAGGCTCCTACGAGCAGTACTTC
. 13 TRBJ1-2 TRBV24-1 . CATSEGANYGYTF TGTGCCACCAGTGAAGGGGCGAACTATGGCTACACCTTC
few 12 TRBJ2-2 TRBV4-2 . CASSQESRELFF TGTGCCAGCAGCCAAGAAAGCAGGGAGCTGTTTTTT
. 16 TRBJ2-3 TRBV3-1 . CASSSRQRGRGDTQYF TGTGCCAGCAGCTCAAGGCAGAGGGGACGAGGAGATACGCAGTATTTT
few 15 TRBJ2-7 TRBV4-3 TRBD1 CASSQYRGTPYEQYF TGCGCCAGCAGCCAATACAGGGGGACGCCCTACGAGCAGTACTTC
. 13 TRBJ2-1 TRBV9 . CASSSGGDNEQFF TGTGCCAGCAGCAGTGGCGGCGACAATGAGCAGTTCTTC
. 17 TRBJ2-1 TRBV9 TRBD2 CASSARSGTRSYNEQFF TGTGCCAGCAGCGCGCGGTCCGGGACTAGATCCTACAATGAGCAGTTCTTC
. 14 TRBJ1-1 TRBV9 . CASNPTGMNTEAFF TGTGCCAGCAACCCAACTGGGATGAACACTGAAGCTTTCTTT
. 13 TRBJ2-7 TRBV29-1 . CSTLGISADEQYF TGCAGCACCCTTGGGATCTCAGCTGACGAGCAGTACTTC
few 12 TRBJ1-1 TRBV5-1 . CASSWGGSEAFF TGCGCCAGCAGCTGGGGAGGGTCTGAAGCTTTCTTT
. 19 TRBJ2-6 TRBV15 TRBD1 CATSDAGGQGIGGANVLTF TGTGCCACCAGCGACGCAGGAGGACAGGGGATTGGTGGGGCCAACGTCCTGACTTTC
few 13 TRBJ2-7 TRBV29-1 TRBD2 CSVQSGISYEQYF TGCAGCGTCCAGAGCGGGATAAGCTACGAGCAGTACTTC
. 15 TRBJ1-2 TRBV12-3/TRBV12-4 . CASSLGARVGYGYTF TGTGCCAGCAGTTTAGGGGCCAGGGTGGGGTATGGCTACACCTTC
. 13 TRBJ2-3 TRBV20-1 . CSARRGLTDTQYF TGCAGCGCCCGCCGGGGGCTGACAGATACGCAGTATTTT
. 13 TRBJ2-1 TRBV11-3 . CASSYPGFNEQFF TGTGCCAGCAGCTACCCCGGGTTCAATGAGCAGTTCTTC
many 15 TRBJ2-2 TRBV12-3/TRBV12-4 . CAISTRLTNTGELFF TGTGCCATTTCTACGCGGCTAACGAACACCGGGGAGCTGTTTTTT
. 14 TRBJ2-4 TRBV27 . CASTGRLAKNIQYF TGTGCCAGCACGGGCAGACTAGCCAAAAACATTCAGTACTTC
many 13 TRBJ2-7 TRBV12-3/TRBV12-4 . CASSPGTEYEQYF TGTGCCAGCAGCCCCGGGACCGAATACGAGCAGTACTTC
many 14 TRBJ2-2 TRBV7-3 . CASSSDGPTGELFF TGTGCCAGCAGCTCAGACGGTCCCACCGGGGAGCTGTTTTTT
few 15 TRBJ1-1 TRBV7-9 TRBD1 CASSLYRGLNTEAFF TGTGCCAGCAGCCTATACAGGGGACTGAACACTGAAGCTTTCTTT
few 14 TRBJ1-2 TRBV20-1 TRBD1 CSARGDRANYGYTF TGCAGTGCTAGGGGGGACAGAGCTAACTATGGCTACACCTTC
. 19 TRBJ2-1 TRBV11-2 . CASSLEVWQPLTSYNEQFF TGTGCCAGCAGCTTAGAGGTTTGGCAGCCCCTAACCTCCTACAATGAGCAGTTCTTC
few 15 TRBJ2-7 TRBV19 TRBD2 CASSPGTSGLGEQYF TGTGCCAGTAGTCCAGGGACTAGCGGCCTGGGGGAGCAGTACTTC
few 14 TRBJ2-7 TRBV7-6 . CASSLGGVPHEQYF TGTGCCAGCAGCTTAGGGGGAGTCCCCCACGAGCAGTACTTC